A selection of T cell receptor beta chains follows, all from one sample in a study of T cell responses to AZD1222 COVID-19 vaccine. Using immunoSEQ multiplex PCR, the repertoire was profiled, and TCRdb retains in-frame clones only, with some absent. The sample lists roughly 60,000 clones; 60% to 85% were seen once. This sample comprised peripheral blood, obtained 28 days after the second AZD1222 dose. The receptors were gathered from an adult who received the AZD1222 COVID-19 vaccine. CDR3s include the opening cysteine and the closing phenylalanine or tryptophan. Each record gives: CDR3 length, clone size, J gene, V gene, D gene, CDR3 DNA, CDR3 protein. The D gene is left open where the match is weak. Some rows have no size entry. The others give once, few or many, or a class for an expanded clone.

13 | - | TRBJ1-1 | TRBV5-6 | - | TGTGCCAGCAGCCGCGGACAGCTCGATGAAGCTTTCTTT | CASSRGQLDEAFF
11 | - | TRBJ1-5 | TRBV21-1 | - | TGTGCCAGCAGTCCGTGTCAGCCCCAGCATTTT | CASSPCQPQHF
13 | - | TRBJ1-1 | TRBV30 | - | TGTGCCTGGAGTAGGATCACAGCGGGTGAAGCTTTCTTT | CAWSRITAGEAFF
14 | - | TRBJ1-1 | TRBV2 | TRBD1 | TGTGCCAGCAGTGCCGGAGGGGGCCTAACTGAAGCTTTCTTT | CASSAGGGLTEAFF
15 | few | TRBJ1-2 | TRBV5-5 | - | TGTGCCAGCAGCATCCCCTTGCCGGGGGTCTATGGCTACACCTTC | CASSIPLPGVYGYTF
15 | once | TRBJ1-6 | TRBV5-1 | - | TGCGCCAGCAGCTTGGGAGGGGTGAGAAATTCACCCCTCCACTTT | CASSLGGVRNSPLHF
16 | - | TRBJ1-4 | TRBV7-9 | - | TGTGCCAGCAGCGCCCGGGGGCACAGAAGAAATGAAAAACTGTTTTTT | CASSARGHRRNEKLFF
16 | - | TRBJ2-5 | TRBV7-6 | TRBD1 | TGTGCCAGCAGCTTATTTGGACAGGGTCGCCAAGAGACCCAGTACTTC | CASSLFGQGRQETQYF
16 | few | TRBJ2-3 | TRBV28 | - | TGTGCCAGCAGTTTGCCCCCGGGGGCTAACACAGATACGCAGTATTTT | CASSLPPGANTDTQYF
14 | - | TRBJ2-7 | TRBV11-2 | - | TGTGCCAGCAGCTTAGCCACGGACCCCTACGAGCAGTACTTC | CASSLATDPYEQYF
13 | - | TRBJ2-7 | TRBV2 | - | TGTGCCAGCAGGGACTGGAGCTCCTACGAGCAGTACTTC | CASRDWSSYEQYF
14 | - | TRBJ2-3 | TRBV6-1 | - | TGTGCCAGCAGTGAGGGGCACGGCACAGATACGCAGTATTTT | CASSEGHGTDTQYF
13 | - | TRBJ2-7 | TRBV3-1/TRBV3-2 | - | TGTGCCAGCAGCCAAGACGGTCTGGCGGAGCAGTACTTC | CASSQDGLAEQYF
14 | - | TRBJ2-1 | TRBV6-5 | - | TGTGCCAGCAGTTACCTGGGAGCCTACAATGAGCAGTTCTTC | CASSYLGAYNEQFF
16 | - | TRBJ2-5 | TRBV3-1/TRBV3-2 | TRBD2 | TGTGCCAGCAGCCAAGATGAGGCGGGGGTTGGGGAGACCCAGTACTTC | CASSQDEAGVGETQYF
14 | - | TRBJ1-6 | TRBV7-9 | - | TGTGCCAGCAGCTCCGGGTTCTATAATTCACCCCTCCACTTT | CASSSGFYNSPLHF
14 | once | TRBJ1-4 | TRBV9 | - | TGTGCCAGCAGCGTAGTGGGTGCCGGCGAAAAACTGTTTTTT | CASSVVGAGEKLFF
16 | - | TRBJ1-6 | TRBV6-5 | - | TGTGCCAGCAGTTACTCTAGTCCGTCCCTGGGATCACCCCTCCACTTT | CASSYSSPSLGSPLHF
17 | - | TRBJ2-1 | TRBV4-2 | - | TGTGCCAGCAGCCAAGTCTCAGTTCTTACTACCTACAATGAGCAGTTCTTC | CASSQVSVLTTYNEQFF
16 | - | TRBJ2-7 | TRBV10-3 | - | TGTGCCATCAGTGATCAAGACTCACTAGTTCTTTACGAGCAGTACTTC | CAISDQDSLVLYEQYF
19 | - | TRBJ1-4 | TRBV5-1 | TRBD1 | TGCGCCAGCAGCTTGGGGACAGGGACAGGGGACGTAACTAATGAAAAACTGTTTTTT | CASSLGTGTGDVTNEKLFF
17 | - | TRBJ2-6 | TRBV11-3 | TRBD1 | TGTGCCAGCAGCAAACAGGGGCTACTCTCTGGGGCCAACGTCCTGACTTTC | CASSKQGLLSGANVLTF
15 | - | TRBJ2-1 | TRBV5-1 | - | TGCGCCAGCAGTGAAGTTATGGGTCGAGGAGTTGAGCAGTTCTTC | CASSEVMGRGVEQFF
16 | few | TRBJ1-3 | TRBV4-1 | - | TGCGCCAGCAGCCAAGAAATAGGAGTAGCTGGAAACACCATATATTTT | CASSQEIGVAGNTIYF
18 | - | TRBJ2-7 | TRBV5-4 | TRBD1 | TGTGCCAGCAGCTCGTGGGGACAGGGGCACTACTACTCCTACGAGCAGTACTTC | CASSSWGQGHYYSYEQYF
14 | - | TRBJ1-2 | TRBV3-1/TRBV3-2 | TRBD1 | TGTGCCAGCAGCCAAGAGGGGAGGGGGCAAGGCTACACCTTC | CASSQEGRGQGYTF
16 | - | TRBJ2-5 | TRBV7-9 | - | TGTGCCAGCAGCTTAGGACAGGCGAGCCTTCAAGAGACCCAGTACTTC | CASSLGQASLQETQYF
14 | - | TRBJ2-1 | TRBV2 | - | TGTGCCAGCAGTGAAGACAGGAGCTACAATGAGCAGTTCTTC | CASSEDRSYNEQFF
13 | medium-sized | TRBJ2-2 | TRBV27 | - | TGTGCCGGGGGACACCCGAACACCGGGGAGCTGTTTTTT | CAGGHPNTGELFF
13 | - | TRBJ1-1 | TRBV5-1 | - | TGCGCCAGCAGCTTGTCATCAGCCACTGAAGCTTTCTTT | CASSLSSATEAFF
12 | - | TRBJ2-1 | TRBV28 | - | TGTGCCAGCAGTCTTAAGCACCATGAGCAGTTCTTC | CASSLKHHEQFF
13 | - | TRBJ2-7 | TRBV6-5 | - | TGTGCCAGCAGTTATTTGACAGGCTACGAGCAGTACTTC | CASSYLTGYEQYF
14 | few | TRBJ1-5 | TRBV2 | - | TGTGCCAGCAGTGAAAGGGGGAGCAATCAGCCCCAGCATTTT | CASSERGSNQPQHF
18 | - | TRBJ2-7 | TRBV4-1 | TRBD2 | TGCGCCAGCAGCCAAGAATGGGGAAGCGGGGGGGTCACCTACGAGCAGTACTTC | CASSQEWGSGGVTYEQYF
15 | - | TRBJ2-3 | TRBV28 | TRBD2 | TGTGCCAGCGCCGGGGGGGGGTCGGATGGTAATACGCAGTATTTT | CASAGGGSDGNTQYF
13 | few | TRBJ2-7 | TRBV13 | TRBD1 | TGTGCCAGCAGCTTGACAGGGGACCACGAGCAGTACTTC | CASSLTGDHEQYF
13 | - | TRBJ2-5 | TRBV28 | - | TGTGCCAGCAGGTTCGGCCCCCAAGAGACCCAGTACTTC | CASRFGPQETQYF
14 | few | TRBJ1-5 | TRBV6-5 | TRBD1 | TGTGCCAGCAGCATCACAGGGGGCTTTCAGCCCCAGCATTTT | CASSITGGFQPQHF
13 | - | TRBJ1-6 | TRBV7-9 | TRBD1 | TGTGCCAGCAGCTCCGGGACAGCTTCACCCCTCCACTTT | CASSSGTASPLHF
14 | - | TRBJ1-4 | TRBV7-2 | TRBD1 | TGTGCCAGCAGCCGTGGACAGGGCCATGAAAAACTGTTTTTT | CASSRGQGHEKLFF
14 | - | TRBJ1-6 | TRBV28 | - | TGTGCCAGCTTCCCAAACAGGGAGTTCTCACCCCTCCACTTT | CASFPNREFSPLHF
13 | - | TRBJ1-4 | TRBV30 | - | TGTGCCTGGAGACATGCAACTAATGAAAAACTGTTTTTT | CAWRHATNEKLFF
13 | - | TRBJ1-2 | TRBV2 | - | TGTGCCAGCGTTCAGCTAATTCAGGTCGGCTACACCTTC | CASVQLIQVGYTF
12 | - | TRBJ1-5 | TRBV12-3/TRBV12-4 | - | TGTGCCAGCACCCAAGGGGCCGGGCGTCGGCATTTT | CASTQGAGRRHF
15 | few | TRBJ1-5 | TRBV28 | TRBD1 | TGTGCCAGCAGCCTAGGACAGGGCTATAATCAGCCCCAGCATTTT | CASSLGQGYNQPQHF
15 | - | TRBJ2-1 | TRBV18 | TRBD2 | TGTGCCAGCTCGACCTTAGCGGGGGGCAACAATGAGCAGTTCTTC | CASSTLAGGNNEQFF
16 | - | TRBJ2-2 | TRBV5-1 | - | TGCGCCAGCAGCCTCCGACAGGCCGCGAACACCGGGGAGCTGTTTTTT | CASSLRQAANTGELFF
16 | - | TRBJ2-3 | TRBV5-1 | TRBD1 | TGCGCCAGCAGCTTGTGGGGGACAGGGATCACAGATACGCAGTATTTT | CASSLWGTGITDTQYF
16 | - | TRBJ1-2 | TRBV9 | - | TGTGCCAGCAGCGTAGCTACTAGGATAGGGCTGGATGGCTACACCTTC | CASSVATRIGLDGYTF
13 | once | TRBJ1-2 | TRBV10-1 | - | TGCGCCAGCAGTGATGACACTGTCTATGGCTACACCTTC | CASSDDTVYGYTF
15 | - | TRBJ1-6 | TRBV5-1 | - | TGCGCCAGCAGCTTCGGACCCCAAGATAATTCACCCCTCCACTTT | CASSFGPQDNSPLHF
15 | - | TRBJ2-5 | TRBV7-2 | TRBD1 | TGTGCCAGCAGCTTAAGGGGACAGTACCAAGAGACCCAGTACTTC | CASSLRGQYQETQYF
13 | large | TRBJ1-1 | TRBV12-3/TRBV12-4 | - | TGTGCCAGCAGTTCCGGGGAGGGGACTGAAGCTTTCTTT | CASSSGEGTEAFF
15 | - | TRBJ2-3 | TRBV10-3 | - | TGTGCCATCAGTGAGGGGGGCAAGAGCACAGATACGCAGTATTTT | CAISEGGKSTDTQYF
15 | - | TRBJ2-5 | TRBV27 | TRBD1 | TGTGCCAGCAGTTCCTCGGGACAGGGGGAAGAGACCCAGTACTTC | CASSSSGQGEETQYF
13 | - | TRBJ2-4 | TRBV28 | - | TGTGCCAGCAGCCCTTATAGGGAAAACATTCAGTACTTC | CASSPYRENIQYF
19 | - | TRBJ2-3 | TRBV7-2 | TRBD2 | TGTGCCAGCAGCTTAGCGCCCAGCGGGGGCGCCCCGGGGACAGATACGCAGTATTTT | CASSLAPSGGAPGTDTQYF